One sample yielded the 15 T cell receptor beta chains listed below, sequenced in a study of long-term antiretroviral therapy in people with HIV. Survey-level immunoSEQ v3.0 assays were run. Produced via immunoSEQ multiplex PCR; TCRdb's table is partial and in-frame only. The sample holds 22,000 or so clones; more than 75% are singletons and the top ten take approximately 3.5%. This specimen consisted of unsorted PBMCs, obtained 2.6 years after starting antiretroviral therapy. Every receptor here comes from a woman aged 50 to 65 with HIV.

The J gene is TRBJ2-7, the V gene TRBV19, with D possibly being TRBD2 (5 bases). Trimming cost V 4 bases and J 6 bases, with 10 bases left between them. In germline, CDR1 is LNHDA, CDR2 SQIVND (reference sequence). The CDR3 is 12 amino acids. The CDR3 DNA follows: TGTGCCAGTAGTACCCTAGCAGGCGAGCAGTACTTC. Residues: CASSTLAGEQYF.

This clone appeared a few times. This sequence joins TRBV4-1 and TRBJ2-7, with TRBD2 identical over 7 bases. This CDR3 has 14 amino acids. V trimming: 1 base; J trimming: 4 bases; junction bases outside the gene matches: 4. CDR1 is MGHRA and CDR2 is YSYEKL in the germline V gene. As DNA, the CDR3 is TGCGCCAGCAGCCAAGGGGAGGGTCGGTACGAGCAGTACTTC. Its translation is CASSQGEGRYEQYF.

This clone occurred a few times. The genes are TRBV6-8 and TRBJ1-2; maybe TRBD1 (6 bases). CDR1 MNHGY and CDR2 SAAAGT come from the germline V gene. The CDR3 covers 12 residues. Between the trimmed V and J ends, which lost 7 bases and 8 bases, there was a span of 14 bases. DNA of the CDR3: TGTGCCAGCAAGGGGGGGTTTAGGGGCTACACCTTC. This encodes CASKGGFRGYTF.

The chain combines TRBV6-6 with TRBJ2-3; the match to TRBD1 covers 8 bases. Trimming at V came to 5 bases and at J to 4 bases, leaving 5 bases not matched to a gene. The CDR3 sequence is 14 residues long. Germline CDR1 and CDR2: MNHNY and SVGAGI (reference sequence). The CDR3 DNA reads TGTGCCAGCAGTGGACAGGGTGAGGCAGATACGCAGTATTTT. Translating it yields CASSGQGEADTQYF.

The J gene is TRBJ2-3, the V gene TRBV5-6; D is undetermined. Looked up from germline, CDR1 is SGHDT and CDR2 is YYEEEE. CDR3 length: 11 residues. The germline V and J ends were trimmed by 4 bases and 6 bases, with 6 bases remaining between them. CDR3 sequence reads: CASSRRDTQYF. In DNA, the CDR3 is TGTGCCAGCAGCCGTAGGGATACGCAGTATTTT.

This sequence joins TRBV7-6 and TRBJ2-4; D not certain. This CDR3 region has 13 residues. V lost 5 bases and J 9 bases, leaving 14 bases between the germline ends. Germline assignment: CDR1 SGHVS and CDR2 FNYEAQ. CDR3 nucleotides: TGTGCCAGCAGCCCTGGAGACTCCTTCATTCAGTACTTC. Its translation: CASSPGDSFIQYF.

This sequence joins TRBV6-1 and TRBJ2-7; the match to TRBD1 covers 9 bases. Trimming took 10 bases from V and 3 from J; bases not matched to a gene: 4. The CDR3 is made up of 12 amino acids. Per the germline V gene, CDR1 is MNHNS and CDR2 is SASEGT. The CDR3 DNA reads as TGTGCCACGGGGACAGGGAGCTACGAGCAGTACTTC. Protein: CATGTGSYEQYF.

The chain combines TRBV6-1 with TRBJ1-5; TRBD1 is a possible D gene (5 bases). From germline, CDR1 is MNHNS and CDR2 SASEGT. V lost 3 bases, J lost 6 bases, and 15 bases lay in between. CDR3 size: 15 residues. The CDR3 sequence: CASSERGEDRQPQHF. The CDR3, as DNA: TGTGCCAGCAGTGAGAGGGGAGAGGATCGTCAGCCCCAGCATTTT.

This rearrangement joins TRBV11-2 to TRBJ1-5; D remains unclear. The CDR3 covers 13 residues. V lost 4 bases to trimming and J lost 4 bases, with 8 bases between them. Per the germline V gene, CDR1 is SGHAT and CDR2 is FQNNGV. CDR3 residues: CASSSLGNQPQHF. CDR3 bases: TGTGCCAGCAGCTCGCTGGGAAATCAGCCCCAGCATTTT.

V is TRBV4-1 and J is TRBJ2-3; 7 positions match TRBD2. The V and J ends lost 1 base and 9 bases, in that order; junction bases with no gene match: 16. This CDR3 region has 17 residues. In germline, CDR1 is MGHRA, CDR2 YSYEKL. Here the CDR3 DNA reads TGCGCCAGCAGCCAAGGGAGATCGGGAGGTACCGACCCAACGCAGTATTTT. Its translation is CASSQGRSGGTDPTQYF.

The CDR3 DNA is TGTGCCACCAGCGAAACAGGGGCCGAGCAGTACTTC. Translation gives CATSETGAEQYF. The chain recombines TRBV15 with TRBJ2-7; 7 bases are shared with TRBD1. This CDR3 has 12 amino acids. V was pared by 5 bases and J by 6 bases, with 4 bases of the junction left unmatched. Germline CDR1 and CDR2: LNHNV and YYDKDF (reference sequence).

The CDR3 bases are TGTGCCAGCAGCTTAGAGAATTACAATGAGCAGTTCTTC. Protein product: CASSLENYNEQFF. This chain connects TRBV7-9 to TRBJ2-1; D unclear. This CDR3 is built from 13 residues. Trimming took 1 base from V and 4 from J, leaving 5 bases between them. The germline V gene encodes CDR1 SEHNR and CDR2 FQNEAQ (reference sequence).

The chain joins TRBV7-6 to TRBJ2-3; 9 bases map to TRBD2. The CDR3 has 17 amino acids. Unmatched junction bases numbered 9, after V lost 2 bases and J lost 3 bases. Germline CDR1 reads SGHVS; CDR2 reads FNYEAQ. CDR3 protein: CASSLRNRLAVTDTQYF. The CDR3 DNA sequence: TGTGCCAGCAGCTTACGGAATCGACTAGCGGTAACAGATACGCAGTATTTT.

This clone occurred a few times. The chain carries TRBV7-8 and TRBJ2-7; 7 bases are shared with TRBD2. The CDR3 extends over 17 amino acids. Per germline, CDR1 SGHVS and CDR2 FQNEAQ. Trimming at V came to 1 base and at J to 0 bases, leaving 9 bases not matched to a gene. In DNA form, the CDR3 reads TGTGCCAGCAGCTTAGGTATTGGGGGGGTCGGCTCCTACGAGCAGTACTTC. Protein: CASSLGIGGVGSYEQYF.

The chain combines TRBV11-2 with TRBJ1-1; D gene unclear. The CDR3 covers 17 residues. V gave up 5 bases and J gave up 3 bases, with 22 bases separating them. Germline V lookup: CDR1 SGHAT, CDR2 FQNNGV. The CDR3 is CASSLNTPGPSYTEAFF. As DNA, the CDR3 is TGTGCCAGCAGCCTCAATACCCCCGGACCCTCTTACACTGAAGCTTTCTTT.